A single sample gave rise to the 27 T cell receptor beta chains below, sequenced in a study of cytomegalovirus exposure and HLA in healthy donors. TCRdb's copy holds only in-frame clones and misses some; the assay was immunoSEQ multiplex PCR. Of tens of thousands of clones listed, about 97% are singletons. The sample was PBMCs. The source is a woman aged 18-29 years in good health and CMV-seropositive.

The V and J genes are TRBV10-3 and TRBJ2-1; weak D call: TRBD1 (9 bases). The V end was cut by 5 bases, the J end by 4 bases, with 18 bases between. Germline CDR1 is ENHRY and CDR2 is SYGVKD. The CDR3 has 16 residues. DNA of the CDR3: TGTGCCATCAGTCCGGGGGGGACAGGGACTTACAATGAGCAGTTCTTC. It translates to CAISPGGTGTYNEQFF.

This clone was counted once. This CDR3 is CASSQVKGGSTAGEKLFF. The CDR3 DNA reads TGTGCCAGCAGCCAAGTCAAAGGGGGTTCCACCGCTGGGGAAAAACTGTTTTTT. The chain employs TRBV4-2 and TRBJ1-4; possible D gene TRBD1, 6 bases. Trimming pared 1 base from V and 8 bases from J, leaving 23 bases between. CDR1 LGHNA and CDR2 YNFKEQ come from the germline V gene. CDR3 length: 18 amino acids.

The chain links TRBV2 to TRBJ1-1, with D perhaps TRBD1 (5 bases). Looked up from germline, CDR1 is SNHLY and CDR2 is FYNNEI. Trimming took off 8 bases at V and 8 bases at J, with 9 bases between the two ends. The CDR3 is 10 amino acids. This chain's CDR3 is CASEQGEAFF. For the CDR3, the DNA is TGTGCCAGCGAGCAGGGAGAAGCTTTCTTT.

This clone was picked up one time. Here the CDR3 DNA reads TGTGCCAGTAGTATCTTGGACAGGGGAATATCGAACACTGAAGCTTTCTTT. Protein sequence: CASSILDRGISNTEAFF. The gene calls are TRBV19 and TRBJ1-1, with TRBD1 matching over 9 bases. The CDR3 runs 17 residues. The germline CDR1 and CDR2 sequences are LNHDA and SQIVND (reference sequence). J lost 1 base, V lost 3 bases, and 9 bases had no gene match.

The chain couples TRBV13 to TRBJ2-5, with 7 bases that match TRBD2. The J call may not be correct, given that the DNA end is closer to TRBJ2-7. The CDR3 contains 16 residues. Germline assignment: CDR1 PRHDT and CDR2 FYEKMQ (reference sequence). The CDR3 region is CASSFTSAYVSYEQYF. The CDR3 DNA reads as TGTGCCAGCAGCTTCACTAGCGCGTACGTCTCCTACGAGCAGTACTTC.

The V gene is TRBV27, the J gene TRBJ2-2; D call uncertain. The germline V gene encodes CDR1 MNHEY and CDR2 SMNVEV (reference sequence). Deletions cut 2 bases from V and 3 bases from J, with 7 bases between. CDR3 length: 14 amino acids. CDR3 amino acids: CASSLRRYTGELFF. The DNA for the CDR3 is TGTGCCAGCAGTTTACGGCGGTACACCGGGGAGCTGTTTTTT.

The rearrangement uses TRBV30 and TRBJ2-5, with TRBD1 matching 8 bases. V trimming: 4 bases; J trimming: 5 bases; junction bases outside the gene matches: 6. Germline loops: CDR1 GTSNPN, CDR2 SVGIG (reference sequence). CDR3 size: 13 residues. CDR3 region: CAWTPRGRETQYF. The CDR3 nucleotides read TGTGCCTGGACTCCCAGGGGGCGGGAGACCCAGTACTTC.

The CDR3 loop is CASSSGSVGTGRSYNEQFF. The CDR3 nucleotides read TGTGCCAGCTCATCGGGATCTGTGGGGACAGGAAGATCCTACAATGAGCAGTTCTTC. This chain uses TRBV18 with TRBJ2-1, with 8 bases that match TRBD1. This CDR3 comprises 19 residues. J was trimmed by 1 base and V by 5 bases; bases with no gene match: 16. Germline V lookup: CDR1 KGHSH, CDR2 LQKENI.

V and J are TRBV6-6 and TRBJ1-5; no clear D. CDR1 is MNHNY and CDR2 is SVGAGI in the germline V gene (reference sequence). Trimming removed 3 bases at V and 1 base at J, with 7 bases between. This CDR3 spans 14 amino acids. In nucleotides, the CDR3 is TGTGCCAGCAGTTATTCAGCGAGCAATCAGCCCCAGCATTTT. Its protein is CASSYSASNQPQHF.

The J gene is TRBJ1-5, the V gene TRBV7-3; no definite D call. Looked up from germline, CDR1 is SGHTA and CDR2 is FQGTGA. The CDR3 is made up of 12 amino acids. Trimming stripped 2 bases from V and 9 bases from J, with 8 bases between. CDR3 coding DNA: TGTGCCAGCAGCTTAGATCCGGGGCCCCAGCATTTT. Residues: CASSLDPGPQHF.

V is TRBV5-1 and J is TRBJ2-1, with 7 bases fitting TRBD1. Germline trimming cut 4 bases from V and 2 bases from J; bases unmatched to any gene: 9. This CDR3 spans 16 amino acids. Germline V gene lookup returns CDR1 SGHRS and CDR2 YFSETQ. The CDR3 DNA sequence: TGCGCCAGCAGCCCAGTTTCCAGGGGGACCTACAATGAGCAGTTCTTC. It is translated as CASSPVSRGTYNEQFF.

This clone was seen a few times. The chain couples TRBV4-2 to TRBJ2-2; TRBD2 aligns across 9 bases. The trim removed 2 bases at V and 1 base at J, leaving 8 bases unmatched. From germline, CDR1 is LGHNA and CDR2 YNFKEQ. This CDR3 is 18 amino acids long. The CDR3 sequence is CASSQKLSGSENTGELFF. Here the CDR3 DNA reads TGTGCCAGCAGCCAAAAACTTAGCGGGAGTGAGAACACCGGGGAGCTGTTTTTT.

This clone was seen just once. CDR3 region: CASSPSPGLAGVTSYNEQFF. The CDR3, as DNA: TGTGCCAGCAGCCCCAGTCCGGGACTAGCGGGAGTTACATCCTACAATGAGCAGTTCTTC. This rearrangement joins TRBV7-8 to TRBJ2-1, with 14 bases matching TRBD2. CDR1 and CDR2 (germline): SGHVS, FQNEAQ. CDR3 length: 20 amino acids. V shed 5 bases and J 1 base; nucleotides not matched to a gene: 13.

This chain connects TRBV29-1 to TRBJ1-1; 7 bases match TRBD1. The V segment lost 3 bases and the J segment 6 bases; nucleotides outside the gene matches: 4. The CDR3 has 12 residues. CDR1 SQVTM and CDR2 ANQGSEA come from the germline V gene. The DNA of the CDR3 is TGCAGCGTTGACGACAGGGCATCTGAAGCTTTCTTT. Encoded protein: CSVDDRASEAFF. Full variable domain (remainder filled in from reference TRBV29-1 and TRBJ1-1): SAVISQKPSRDICQRGTSLTIQCQVDSQVTMMFWYRQQPGQSLTLIATANQGSEATYESGFVIDKFPISRPNLTFSTLTVSNMSPEDSSIYLCSVDDRASEAFFGQGTRLTVV.

The CDR3 sequence is CASSLRALQETQYF. In nucleotides, the CDR3 is TGTGCCAGCAGCTTAAGAGCTCTTCAAGAGACCCAGTACTTC. The V gene is TRBV11-2, the J gene TRBJ2-5, with no clear D. V lost 2 bases, J lost 2 bases, and 9 bases lay in between. The CDR3 sequence is 14 residues long. Germline V gene lookup returns CDR1 SGHAT and CDR2 FQNNGV.

The rearrangement joins TRBV10-3 to TRBJ2-6; D not resolved. The CDR3 totals 15 residues. The germline V gene has CDR1 ENHRY and CDR2 SYGVKD. Trimming cost V 2 bases and J 0 bases, with 5 bases left between them. CDR3: CAISEVDSGANVLTF. CDR3 nucleotides: TGTGCCATCAGTGAGGTAGACTCTGGGGCCAACGTCCTGACTTTC.

CDR3 bases: TGTGCCAGCAGTTTTAGGCTAGCGGAAGAGACCCAGTACTTC. This encodes CASSFRLAEETQYF. The chain employs TRBV28 and TRBJ2-5; 7 bases fit TRBD2. V dropped 3 bases and J dropped 3; count of bases not matched to a gene: 4. Looked up from germline, CDR1 is MDHEN and CDR2 is SYDVKM. This CDR3 is 14 amino acids long.

The J gene is TRBJ2-1, the V gene TRBV5-1, with TRBD2 as a possible D gene (6 bases). V was trimmed by 0 bases and J by 4 bases, leaving 11 bases between them. The CDR3 consists of 15 residues. CDR1 and CDR2 (germline): SGHRS, YFSETQ. The CDR3 DNA is TGCGCCAGCAGCTTGGAAGCGGGCGTGTACAATGAGCAGTTCTTC. This gives the protein CASSLEAGVYNEQFF.

This sequence joins TRBV19 and TRBJ2-7; tentative D call: TRBD1 (5 bases). CDR1 and CDR2 (germline): LNHDA, SQIVND (reference sequence). Trimming took 0 bases from V and 12 from J, leaving 18 bases between them. The CDR3 sequence is 14 residues long. CDR3 region: CASSIDGQGDRRYF. For the CDR3, the DNA is TGTGCCAGTAGTATAGACGGCCAAGGGGATCGACGGTACTTC.

This CDR3 reads CATSRGVAGDQQETQYF. CDR3 coding DNA: TGTGCCACCAGCAGAGGGGTAGCGGGAGATCAGCAAGAGACCCAGTACTTC. This chain connects TRBV15 to TRBJ2-5; 9 positions agree with TRBD2. CDR1 LNHNV and CDR2 YYDKDF come from the germline V gene (reference sequence). The CDR3 is made up of 17 amino acids. With V trimmed by 1 base and J by 2 bases, 8 bases remained unmatched. Supplemented by reference TRBV15 and TRBJ2-5, the full variable domain reads DAMVIQNPRYQVTQFGKPVTLSCSQTLNHNVMYWYQQKSSQAPKLLFHYYDKDFNNEADTPDNFQSRRPNTSFCFLDIRSPGLGDTAMYLCATSRGVAGDQQETQYFGPGTRLLVL.

The chain joins TRBV6-1 to TRBJ2-7; 10 nucleotides agree with TRBD2. V dropped 5 bases and J dropped 1; count of bases not matched to a gene: 5. This CDR3 is 15 amino acids long. Germline CDR1 is MNHNS and CDR2 is SASEGT. In DNA form, the CDR3 reads TGTGCCAGCAGTTCACTAGCGGGACCTTCCTACGAGCAGTACTTC. Translating it yields CASSSLAGPSYEQYF.

This rearrangement joins TRBV5-5 to TRBJ1-4; a possible D gene is TRBD1 (6 bases). The germline CDR1 and CDR2 sequences are SGHKS and YYEKEE (reference sequence). Between the trimmed V and J ends, which lost 3 bases and 4 bases, there was a span of 10 bases. There are 14 residues in the CDR3. The CDR3 nucleotides are TGTGCCAGCAGCTGGCAGGACAGTAATGAAAAACTGTTTTTT. Amino acid sequence: CASSWQDSNEKLFF.

The chain couples TRBV28 to TRBJ2-3; TRBD2 matches 10 bases. The CDR3 is 15 amino acids. V lost 5 bases and J lost 6; bases outside the gene matches: 8. Germline loops: CDR1 MDHEN, CDR2 SYDVKM. DNA of the CDR3: TGTGCCAGCAGTCAAGCGGGAGGGCCGAGGGATACGCAGTATTTT. As protein: CASSQAGGPRDTQYF.

The chain joins TRBV6-6 to TRBJ1-1; D perhaps matches TRBD1 (5 bases). V was clipped by 6 bases and J by 0 bases, with 17 bases between them. This CDR3 is built from 16 residues. The germline V gene has CDR1 MNHNY and CDR2 SVGAGI (reference sequence). CDR3 region: CASSLRMSGLNTEAFF. CDR3 nucleotide sequence: TGTGCCAGCAGCCTCCGGATGTCAGGGCTGAACACTGAAGCTTTCTTT.

The count of this clone is one. The rearrangement joins TRBV13 to TRBJ2-1; the D gene is possibly TRBD2 (6 bases). The V and J ends lost 4 bases and 7 bases respectively, with 17 bases between them. The CDR3 contains 15 residues. Germline V lookup: CDR1 PRHDT, CDR2 FYEKMQ (reference sequence). In DNA form, the CDR3 reads TGTGCCAGCAGCTCCCGTCCCGGAGGGGTGAATGAGCAGTTCTTC. It codes for CASSSRPGGVNEQFF. Filled out from reference TRBV13 and TRBJ2-1, the complete variable domain reads AAGVIQSPRHLIKEKRETATLKCYPIPRHDTVYWYQQGPGQDPQFLISFYEKMQSDKGSIPDRFSAQQFSDYHSELNMSSLELGDSALYFCASSSRPGGVNEQFFGPGTRLTVL.

This chain uses TRBV11-2 with TRBJ1-4; D call uncertain. This CDR3 is 15 amino acids long. In germline, CDR1 is SGHAT, CDR2 FQNNGV. V gave up 1 base and J gave up 6 bases, with 12 bases separating them. The CDR3 bases are TGTGCCAGCAGCTTAGGGGCACTGGTAGATGAAAAACTGTTTTTT. It codes for CASSLGALVDEKLFF.

The J gene is TRBJ1-4, the V gene TRBV19, with TRBD1 matching over 9 bases. V dropped 1 base and J dropped 11; count of bases not matched to a gene: 5. Germline V gene sequence: CDR1 LNHDA, CDR2 SQIVND (reference sequence). CDR3 length: 14 residues. The CDR3 nucleotides read TGTGCCAGTAGTATAGGAGACAGGGGGATCAAACTGTTTTTT. Amino acids: CASSIGDRGIKLFF.